This T cell receptor beta chain was retrieved from a study of OX40 agonist ivuxolimab in advanced cancers. Study findings and constraints: Patients with a partial response at 0.1-3.0 mg/kg had among the lowest clonal expansion.

Data came from immunoSEQ multiplex PCR; TCRdb stores just in-frame clones and leaves some out. This sample has about 69,000 clones, with roughly nine tenths found just once. A note on this clone: Its cognate antigen is unknown.

The CDR3 has 16 residues. The germline V and J ends were trimmed by 0 bases and 5 bases, with 14 bases remaining between them. Germline lookup yields CDR1 LGHNA and CDR2 YNFKEQ. Anyone with autoimmune disease history or systemic immunosuppression was excluded. This clonotype was sampled from an adult with an advanced solid tumor such as melanoma, head and neck, liver or kidney cancer. The starting material was CD4+ or CD8+ T cells sorted from blood, obtained in a trial of the OX40 agonist ivuxolimab. The V and J genes are TRBV4-2 and TRBJ2-1; unclear D gene. The CDR3 is CASSQEGGLRNNEQFF. CDR3 nucleotide sequence: TGTGCCAGCAGCCAAGAGGGCGGTTTGCGAAACAATGAGCAGTTCTTC.